The present TCR beta chain was sequenced within a study of blood T cell repertoires in COVID-19. Either two negative PCRs, clearance, or symptom resolution qualified Cohort 3 donors as recovered. After removal of 2 bases from V and 6 bases from J, the junction contained 6 bases not matched to a gene. The CDR3 is made up of 15 amino acids. Germline V gives CDR1 SGHTA, CDR2 FQGNSA. Repertoires were generated with immunoSEQ multiplex PCR, while TCRdb's copy carries only in-frame clones and drops some. The sample contains more than 300,000 clones, about nine tenths of which appear only once. This sequence originates from a woman in her 30s who had recovered from COVID-19. The genes are TRBV7-2 and TRBJ1-5; TRBD1 agrees at 8 bases. Sequences were obtained from PBMCs or T cells enriched from blood (not recorded which). CDR3 sequence reads: CASSLNRGSGQPQHF. CDR3 in DNA: TGTGCCAGCAGCTTAAACAGGGGGTCGGGTCAGCCCCAGCATTTT.